The clone carrying this T cell receptor beta chain was detected a few times. The sample is drawn from a study of patients and donors after allogeneic stem cell transplantation. Germline lookup yields CDR1 MNHGY and CDR2 SVAAGI. V lost 0 bases and J lost 3, with 8 bases in between. The CDR3 covers 15 residues. Each CDR3 protein gets one entry after TCRdb re-called the RT-PCR reads with MiXCR. The data hold about a million distinct CDR3 sequences, with approximately 18% observed a single time. This clonotype originated in a human donor who was either an allogeneic HSCT recipient or a stem cell or donor lymphocyte infusion donor (not recorded which). It is not recorded whose cells these are; they may come from a transplant donor. The material sequenced was blood, either unsorted or a sorted T cell fraction (not recorded which). The chain uses TRBV6-9 and TRBJ1-4; the D is unclear. CDR3 nucleotide sequence: TGTGCCAGCAGTTATTCGACGGATCCTAATGAAAAACTGTTTTTT. Translation gives CASSYSTDPNEKLFF.